The 30 T cell receptor beta chains below were found in one sample sequenced in a study of shared T cell receptors in the human thymus. The data were produced by immunoSEQ multiplex PCR, yet TCRdb's version contains in-frame clones alone and is incomplete. The data hold 600,000 or so clones, with over 75% observed a single time. These same data were also listed under a study on human thymus T cells.

Sequencing was done on a sample of thymocytes. The receptors stem from a boy under two years old with a congenital heart defect.

This clone was observed a handful of times. This chain joins TRBV28 and TRBJ2-5; 8 nucleotides match TRBD1. The CDR3 spans 17 residues. J lost 2 bases, V lost 4 bases, and 12 bases had no gene match. From germline, CDR1 is MDHEN and CDR2 SYDVKM. CDR3 bases: TGTGCCAGCAGTTCAATCAGGGGGCGGGTTGGGCAAGAGACCCAGTACTTC. Residues: CASSSIRGRVGQETQYF.

V usage is TRBV29-1 and J usage is TRBJ2-1; 8 bases align to TRBD2. CDR3 length: 17 residues. Germline loops: CDR1 SQVTM, CDR2 ANQGSEA. The junction had 17 bases not matched to a gene; V was cut back by 4 bases and J by 6 bases. The CDR3 DNA follows: TGCAGCGTTGGGGTACAGCGGGAGATCTACAGGTTCAATGAGCAGTTCTTC. As protein: CSVGVQREIYRFNEQFF.

This rearrangement joins TRBV9 to TRBJ2-2; TRBD1 might be the D (5 bases). The germline gives CDR1 SGDLS, CDR2 YYNGEE. Trimming stripped 3 bases from V and 6 bases from J, with 12 bases between. The CDR3 consists of 14 residues. Here the CDR3 reads CASSEGHPSGELFF. In nucleotides, the CDR3 is TGTGCCAGCAGCGAAGGACACCCTTCCGGGGAGCTGTTTTTT. Together with reference TRBV9 and TRBJ2-2, the CDR3 gives the full variable domain: DSGVTQTPKHLITATGQRVTLRCSPRSGDLSVYWYQQSLDQGLQFLIQYYNGEERAKGNILERFSAQQFPDLHSELNLSSLELGDSALYFCASSEGHPSGELFFGEGSRLTVL.

This clone came up a few times. The chain links TRBV4-3 to TRBJ2-7, with 7 positions matching TRBD1. The CDR3 length is 16 residues. The germline gives CDR1 LGHNA, CDR2 YSLEER. V shed 0 bases, J shed 3 bases, and the junction held 8 bases outside the gene matches. The chain's CDR3 is CASSQEEGQRNYEQYF. The CDR3 DNA sequence: TGCGCCAGCAGCCAAGAAGAGGGACAGAGAAACTACGAGCAGTACTTC.

This sequence joins TRBV4-2 and TRBJ2-4; 10 bases agree with TRBD1. There are 19 residues in the CDR3. Germline V lookup: CDR1 LGHNA, CDR2 YNFKEQ. Losses at the gene ends were 2 bases for V and 1 base for J; bases not matched to a gene: 11. CDR3 protein: CASSQPLRRQGAAKNIQYF. The DNA of the CDR3 is TGTGCCAGCAGCCAACCCCTCCGACGACAGGGGGCTGCCAAAAACATTCAGTACTTC.

This clone has more than one count but fewer than ten. The chain carries TRBV7-9 and TRBJ1-1, with 7 nucleotides matching TRBD1. This CDR3 is 15 amino acids long. The V gene end was trimmed by 5 bases and the J gene end by 1 base; junction bases not matched to a gene: 7. Germline V gene data show CDR1 as SEHNR and CDR2 as FQNEAQ (reference sequence). The CDR3 DNA is TGTGCCAGCAGCGCCAAGGGACAGACGAACACTGAAGCTTTCTTT. This encodes CASSAKGQTNTEAFF.

The chain couples TRBV27 to TRBJ2-5, with D possibly being TRBD2 (6 bases). Gene TRBJ2-7 matches the end of the DNA better, so the J call may be wrong. Germline V lookup: CDR1 MNHEY, CDR2 SMNVEV (reference sequence). This CDR3 is built from 17 residues. CDR3 sequence (DNA): TGTGCCAGCAGTTTATCCCTCAAAGCGGGTATGTCCTACGAGCAGTACTTC. Its translation is CASSLSLKAGMSYEQYF.

The chain carries TRBV7-3 and TRBJ2-3; TRBD2 might be the D (6 bases). Germline V lookup: CDR1 SGHTA, CDR2 FQGTGA. The CDR3 consists of 16 residues. The V end lost 5 bases, the J end lost 1 base, and 16 bases lay between the germline ends. The CDR3 DNA is TGTGCCAGCAGCCCCAGGGCTAGCGAATGCACAGATACGCAGTATTTT. It specifies CASSPRASECTDTQYF.

V is TRBV11-3 and J is TRBJ1-5; D is unclear. This CDR3 is built from 16 residues. CDR1 SGHNT and CDR2 YENEEA come from the germline V gene. Trimming removed 5 bases at V and 2 bases at J, with 16 bases between. CDR3 nucleotides: TGTGCCAGCAGCCCAACCGAGCCCGACTGCAATCAGCCCCAGCATTTT. Protein: CASSPTEPDCNQPQHF.

This clone has a handful of counts. The gene calls are TRBV27 and TRBJ2-7, with 7 bases that match TRBD1. Germline loops: CDR1 MNHEY, CDR2 SMNVEV (reference sequence). The CDR3 spans 14 residues. With V trimmed by 6 bases and J by 4 bases, 9 bases remained unmatched. This CDR3 is CASRATGQPYEQYF. CDR3 DNA: TGTGCCAGCAGAGCGACAGGGCAACCTTACGAGCAGTACTTC.

CDR3 sequence: CASSPAWGESGNTIYF. The CDR3 DNA is TGTGCCAGTAGTCCCGCTTGGGGAGAATCTGGAAACACCATATATTTT. The chain is built from TRBV19 and TRBJ1-3; D is ambiguous. Per the germline V gene, CDR1 is LNHDA and CDR2 is SQIVND (reference sequence). The V gene lost 5 bases and the J gene lost 1 base, with 15 bases spanning the gap. The CDR3 loop spans 16 amino acids.

This chain uses TRBV2 with TRBJ1-1; TRBD1 matches at 7 bases. Germline CDR1 is SNHLY and CDR2 is FYNNEI. CDR3 length: 16 amino acids. The ends lost 2 bases at V and 6 bases at J; junction bases unmatched: 12. CDR3 DNA: TGTGCCAGCAGTGAAATTTGGGGACAGATTATACCTGAAGCTTTCTTT. As protein: CASSEIWGQIIPEAFF. The complete variable domain, with remaining parts taken from reference TRBV2 and TRBJ1-1, reads EPEVTQTPSHQVTQMGQEVILRCVPISNHLYFYWYRQILGQKVEFLVSFYNNEISEKSEIFDDQFSVERPDGSNFTLKIRSTKLEDSAMYFCASSEIWGQIIPEAFFGQGTRLTVV.

The chain is built from TRBV14 and TRBJ1-1; D perhaps matches TRBD1 (5 bases). This CDR3 comprises 12 residues. Trimming removed 5 bases at V and 12 bases at J, with 16 bases between. Germline-derived CDR1 and CDR2 are SGHDN and FVKESK. This CDR3 reads CASSGGGGLTFF. The CDR3 DNA reads as TGTGCCAGCAGCGGGGGAGGTGGTCTGACTTTCTTT.

The chain uses TRBV4-3 and TRBJ2-3, with 8 bases identical to TRBD1. Germline values: CDR1 LGHNA, CDR2 YSLEER. Trimming removed 5 bases from V and 4 bases from J; junction bases left unmatched: 11. This CDR3 comprises 16 residues. The DNA of the CDR3 is TGCGCCAGCAGCACTCGGACAGGGCGGGAAGCAGATACGCAGTATTTT. Translation: CASSTRTGREADTQYF.

The chain joins TRBV6-6 to TRBJ1-6; a possible D gene is TRBD1 (5 bases). Trimming left V 7 bases short and J 5 bases short, with 15 bases between. Germline V gene sequence: CDR1 MNHNY, CDR2 SVGAGI (reference sequence). This CDR3 has 15 amino acids. The CDR3 here is CASMPRQRDNSPLHF. The CDR3 DNA is TGTGCCAGCATGCCCCGACAGAGAGATAATTCACCCCTCCACTTT.

This chain joins TRBV27 and TRBJ1-5; 10 nucleotides align to TRBD1. Germline CDR1 MNHEY, CDR2 SMNVEV (reference sequence). The V gene end was trimmed by 3 bases and the J gene end by 6 bases; junction bases not matched to a gene: 2. CDR3 length: 14 residues. The CDR3 region is CASSLDRGAQPQHF. The CDR3 coding sequence is TGTGCCAGCAGTTTGGACAGGGGGGCTCAGCCCCAGCATTTT.

The gene calls are TRBV14 and TRBJ2-2; unclear D gene. The CDR3 has 15 residues. V dropped 4 bases and J dropped 4 bases, with 13 bases sitting between them. Germline CDR1 and CDR2: SGHDN and FVKESK. The CDR3 protein is CASSPPGYLTGELFF. The CDR3 coding sequence is TGTGCCAGCAGCCCCCCCGGGTATCTCACCGGGGAGCTGTTTTTT. Looking up the rest from reference TRBV14 and TRBJ2-2 gives the full variable domain: EAGVTQFPSHSVIEKGQTVTLRCDPISGHDNLYWYRRVMGKEIKFLLHFVKESKQDESGMPNNRFLAERTGGTYSTLKVQPAELEDSGVYFCASSPPGYLTGELFFGEGSRLTVL.

This sequence joins TRBV4-3 and TRBJ2-7; D might be TRBD1 (6 bases). Trimming pared 0 bases from V and 3 bases from J, leaving 24 bases between. This CDR3 region has 19 residues. The germline V gene encodes CDR1 LGHNA and CDR2 YSLEER. CDR3 in amino acids: CASSQEDRTAKPKDYEQYF. The DNA of the CDR3 is TGCGCCAGCAGCCAAGAAGACAGGACAGCCAAACCTAAGGACTACGAGCAGTACTTC.

The chain has TRBV7-9 and TRBJ2-7; possibly TRBD2 for D (6 bases). CDR1 is SEHNR and CDR2 is FQNEAQ in the germline V gene (reference sequence). The V gene lost 1 base and the J gene lost 0 bases, with 13 bases spanning the gap. The CDR3 length is 16 residues. The CDR3, as DNA: TGTGCCAGCAGCTTAGGGAGCGGGCACAGCTCCTACGAGCAGTACTTC. Its translation: CASSLGSGHSSYEQYF.

The chain carries TRBV18 and TRBJ2-7; 7 bases are shared with TRBD1. Losses at the gene ends were 3 bases for V and 1 base for J; bases not matched to a gene: 3. Germline V CDR1 and CDR2: KGHSH, LQKENI. The CDR3 has 14 amino acids. The CDR3 DNA reads TGTGCCAGCTCACCGACAGGGCGATCCTACGAGCAGTACTTC. Protein sequence: CASSPTGRSYEQYF.

This chain joins TRBV14 and TRBJ2-7; D possibly corresponds to TRBD2 (5 bases). Germline V gene data show CDR1 as SGHDN and CDR2 as FVKESK. There are 15 residues in the CDR3. The V and J ends lost 1 base and 7 bases respectively, with 17 bases between them. CDR3 nucleotide sequence: TGTGCCAGCAGCCAAGTGAGGGTAGCCTCGGAGGAGCAGTACTTC. Amino acids: CASSQVRVASEEQYF.

The gene calls are TRBV7-8 and TRBJ1-3; no clear D gene. The CDR3 is 12 amino acids. CDR1 is SGHVS and CDR2 is FQNEAQ in the germline V gene. Trimming stripped 4 bases from V and 7 bases from J, with 8 bases between. CDR3 in amino acids: CASSSLKNTIYF. DNA for the CDR3: TGTGCCAGCAGCTCACTCAAGAACACCATATATTTT. Full variable domain (outside the CDR3, taken from reference TRBV7-8 and TRBJ1-3): GAGVSQSPRYKVAKRGQDVALRCDPISGHVSLFWYQQALGQGPEFLTYFQNEAQLDKSGLPSDRFFAERPEGSVSTLKIQRTQQEDSAVYLCASSSLKNTIYFGEGSWLTVV.

This rearrangement joins TRBV7-9 to TRBJ2-1; TRBD2 agrees at 13 bases. Germline V gene lookup returns CDR1 SEHNR and CDR2 FQNEAQ (reference sequence). The CDR3 runs 15 residues. With V trimmed by 10 bases and J by 2 bases, 5 bases remained unmatched. Written as DNA, the CDR3 is TGTGCCACCATCGGACTAGCGGGAGCCTACAATGAGCAGTTCTTC. This encodes CATIGLAGAYNEQFF.

This clone was seen more than once but under ten times. This chain links TRBV18 with TRBJ2-7, with D maybe TRBD2 (6 bases). V lost 0 bases and J lost 3, with 12 bases in between. The CDR3 has 15 residues. Per the germline V gene, CDR1 is KGHSH and CDR2 is LQKENI. This CDR3 is CASSPPSGEVYEQYF. The CDR3 DNA follows: TGTGCCAGCTCACCACCGTCCGGGGAGGTCTACGAGCAGTACTTC.

V is TRBV5-1 and J is TRBJ2-7, with D perhaps matching TRBD2 (6 bases). Germline lookup yields CDR1 SGHRS and CDR2 YFSETQ. The germline V and J ends were trimmed by 4 bases and 5 bases, with 19 bases remaining between them. There are 15 residues in the CDR3. CDR3 nucleotides: TGCGCCAGCAGCCCGATACGCGGGGTGAGGAACGAGCAGTACTTC. This sequence encodes CASSPIRGVRNEQYF.

This chain joins TRBV7-2 and TRBJ1-4, with no clear D. The V end was cut by 1 base, the J end by 6 bases, with 9 bases between. Per germline, CDR1 SGHTA and CDR2 FQGNSA. CDR3 length: 14 amino acids. The CDR3 here is CASSLDFIDEKLFF. CDR3 nucleotide sequence: TGTGCCAGCAGCTTAGATTTTATTGATGAAAAACTGTTTTTT.

This clone appeared a few times. The chain couples TRBV6-6 to TRBJ1-5; D gene ambiguous. This CDR3 comprises 12 residues. V was shortened by 2 bases and J by 4 bases, with 3 bases between the two germline ends. The germline CDR1 and CDR2 sequences are MNHNY and SVGAGI (reference sequence). CDR3 DNA sequence: TGTGCCAGCAGTTACACTAATCAGCCCCAGCATTTT. This encodes CASSYTNQPQHF.

The chain has TRBV11-3 and TRBJ2-7; 10 bases agree with TRBD1. Trimming removed 1 base from V and 6 bases from J; junction bases left unmatched: 6. CDR3 length: 15 residues. The germline V gene has CDR1 SGHNT and CDR2 YENEEA. As DNA, the CDR3 is TGTGCCAGCAGCTTAGGACCGGGACAGGGGTGCGAGCAGTACTTC. Protein: CASSLGPGQGCEQYF.

J is TRBJ1-4 and V is TRBV30; D remains unclear. V lost 3 bases and J 4 bases, leaving 18 bases between the germline ends. The CDR3 consists of 16 residues. Germline values: CDR1 GTSNPN, CDR2 SVGIG (reference sequence). The CDR3 loop reads CAWSGAGGIHNEKLFF. In DNA, the CDR3 is TGTGCCTGGAGCGGCGCTGGCGGGATTCATAATGAAAAACTGTTTTTT.

The chain is built from TRBV4-3 and TRBJ2-7, with D possibly matching TRBD2 (6 bases). Germline V gives CDR1 LGHNA, CDR2 YSLEER. The V gene lost 4 bases and the J gene lost 3 bases, with 16 bases spanning the gap. This CDR3 has 15 amino acids. Written as DNA, the CDR3 is TGCGCCAGCAGCCTAAGTAGGGACTTAGACTACGAGCAGTACTTC. This sequence encodes CASSLSRDLDYEQYF.